This TCR beta chain was sequenced during a study of cytomegalovirus exposure and HLA in healthy donors. Points on this clone: Its antigen is as yet unknown.

The study's findings and limits: Upon later analysis, HLA-associated TCR beta chains proved more clonally expanded than other, equally common chains.

CDR1 SGHDN and CDR2 FVKESK come from the germline V gene. The CDR3 extends over 15 amino acids. Trimming left V 0 bases short and J 0 bases short, with 9 bases between. The study ran its PCR with 60 Vbeta and 13 Jbeta primers. Data came from immunoSEQ multiplex PCR; TCRdb stores just in-frame clones and leaves some out. There are about 130,000 clones in the sample; over 75% occur only once, and less than 6.5% lies in the top ten. The clonotype originates from a middle-aged woman in good health and CMV-seropositive. The chain carries TRBV14 and TRBJ2-7; D is undetermined. Sequenced material: PBMCs. The CDR3 sequence is CASSQEVAGSYEQYF. CDR3 in DNA: TGTGCCAGCAGCCAAGAAGTCGCCGGCTCCTACGAGCAGTACTTC.